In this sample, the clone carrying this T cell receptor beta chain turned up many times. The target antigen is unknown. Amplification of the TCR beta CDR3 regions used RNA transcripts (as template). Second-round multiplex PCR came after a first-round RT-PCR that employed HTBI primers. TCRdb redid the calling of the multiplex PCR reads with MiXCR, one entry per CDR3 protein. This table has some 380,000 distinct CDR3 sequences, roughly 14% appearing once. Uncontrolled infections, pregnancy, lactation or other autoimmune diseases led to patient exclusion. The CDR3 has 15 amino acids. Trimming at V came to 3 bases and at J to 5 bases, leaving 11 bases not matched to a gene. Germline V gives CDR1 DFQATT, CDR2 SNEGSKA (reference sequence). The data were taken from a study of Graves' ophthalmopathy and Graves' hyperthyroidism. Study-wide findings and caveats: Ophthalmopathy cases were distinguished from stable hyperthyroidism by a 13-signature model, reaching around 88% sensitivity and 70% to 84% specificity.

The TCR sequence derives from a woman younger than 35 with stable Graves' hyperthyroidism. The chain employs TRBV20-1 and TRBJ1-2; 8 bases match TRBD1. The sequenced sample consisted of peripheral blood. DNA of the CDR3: TGCAGTGCTAGGGACAGGGCGAGAGGACGATATGGCTACACCTTC. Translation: CSARDRARGRYGYTF.